The clone carrying this TCR beta chain was recorded at least ten times. What it binds is unknown. J lost 6 bases, V lost 5 bases, and 16 bases had no gene match. Germline-derived CDR1 and CDR2 are PRHDT and FYEKMQ (reference sequence). The CDR3 sequence is 16 residues long. TCRdb re-derived calls from the multiplex PCR reads in MiXCR, one entry per CDR3 protein. This sample has fewer than 80,000 distinct CDR3 sequences; 40% to 45% occur once, and the top ten carry approximately 8.7%. This record belongs to a study of breast tumors, draining lymph nodes, adjacent tissues. Whole-study findings and limits: Tumor and nontumor repertoires were significantly more similar in luminal-like than in basal-like breast cancer.

Source material: breast tumor tissue. This receptor was identified in a female donor with breast cancer. Some clones in this sample may be carry-over from other donors' samples. The chain employs TRBV13 and TRBJ2-7; 7 nucleotides line up with TRBD1. The CDR3, as DNA: TGTGCCAGCAGCATATTCGACAGGGTAGTTGACGGCGAGCAGTACTTC. Its translation: CASSIFDRVVDGEQYF.